Following are 10 T cell receptor beta chains from one sample sequenced in a study of blood T cells in healthy people across ages. It was with a sample-barcoded 5' primer and a J-beta primer mix that a second PCR of roughly 7 to 12 cycles was run. One entry per CDR3 protein, called by TCRdb with MiXCR from the 5' RACE reads. Among 650,000 to 1,000,000 distinct CDR3 sequences listed, roughly 35% were seen once. Sequencing used blood. These receptor sequences come from a young man in good health.

CDR3 DNA sequence: TGTGCCAGCAGTTCCCGAGACAGCCTCTTGTACAATGAGCAGTTCTTC. Protein: CASSSRDSLLYNEQFF. V usage is TRBV12-3 or TRBV12-4 and J usage is TRBJ2-1; a weak D match, TRBD1 (5 bases). Deletions cut 4 bases from V and 4 bases from J, with 17 bases between. This CDR3 comprises 16 residues.

V and J are TRBV20-1 and TRBJ1-4; no clear D. Trimming took 3 bases from V and 3 from J, leaving 8 bases between them. Germline CDR1 and CDR2: DFQATT and SNEGSKA (reference sequence). This CDR3 has 13 residues. This CDR3 is CSASAAANEKLFF. In nucleotides, the CDR3 is TGCAGTGCTAGCGCCGCTGCTAATGAAAAACTGTTTTTT.

The chain combines TRBV7-9 with TRBJ2-1; the match to TRBD2 covers 7 bases. Germline CDR1 reads SEHNR; CDR2 reads FQNEAQ (reference sequence). V gave up 5 bases and J gave up 1 base; unmatched junction bases: 11. The CDR3 has 17 residues. The CDR3 coding sequence is TGTGCCAGCAGCCTAGGAGGATCGGGGGGATCCTACAATGAGCAGTTCTTC. As protein: CASSLGGSGGSYNEQFF.

On this clonotype: This clone may be a read error of a much larger clone one base away. The chain joins TRBV29-1 to TRBJ2-5; no definite D call. CDR1 is SQVTM, CDR2 ANQGSEA, per germline. This CDR3 comprises 11 residues. V was clipped by 7 bases and J by 11 bases, with 17 bases between them. CDR3 nucleotides: TGCAGCGCTCGGGCCCCATACAAGCAGTACTTC. It yields the protein CSARAPYKQYF.

This clonotype was recorded at least ten times. The chain carries TRBV15 and TRBJ2-1; D might be TRBD1 (5 bases). The CDR3 covers 13 residues. Per germline, CDR1 LNHNV and CDR2 YYDKDF (reference sequence). V was pared by 6 bases and J by 5 bases, with 11 bases between. CDR3 amino acids: CATSSPGNNEQFF. The CDR3 region has the DNA TGTGCCACCAGTTCGCCAGGGAACAATGAGCAGTTCTTC. The full variable domain, with the rest looked up from reference TRBV15 and TRBJ2-1, is DAMVIQNPRYQVTQFGKPVTLSCSQTLNHNVMYWYQQKSSQAPKLLFHYYDKDFNNEADTPDNFQSRRPNTSFCFLDIRSPGLGDTAMYLCATSSPGNNEQFFGPGTRLTVL.

The sample holds a few counts of this clonotype. The chain links TRBV12-3 or TRBV12-4 to TRBJ2-3; tentatively, D is TRBD2 (6 bases). The CDR3 is 15 amino acids. V was pared by 6 bases and J by 3 bases, with 16 bases between. The CDR3 nucleotides are TGTGCCAGCAGCTTCCGGGCCGGGGGAACAGATACGCAGTATTTT. This gives the protein CASSFRAGGTDTQYF.

This chain uses TRBV12-3 or TRBV12-4 with TRBJ1-2; D remains unclear. V shed 8 bases and J shed 8 bases, with 15 bases lying between them. This CDR3 has 12 amino acids. The CDR3 DNA reads as TGTGCCAGCGGCGATGGGCCTTGGGGCTACACCTTC. Protein sequence: CASGDGPWGYTF.

This clonotype was picked up a small number of times. This chain connects TRBV7-6 to TRBJ2-5, with TRBD1 identical over 7 bases. Losses at the gene ends were 5 bases for V and 7 bases for J; bases not matched to a gene: 7. This CDR3 region has 13 residues. Germline loops: CDR1 SGHVS, CDR2 FNYEAQ. This CDR3 reads CASSRDSPRTQYF. In DNA, the CDR3 is TGTGCCAGCAGCAGGGACAGCCCGAGGACCCAGTACTTC.

J is TRBJ1-1 and V is TRBV4-1; D not resolved. Germline CDR1 is MGHRA and CDR2 is YSYEKL. The CDR3 runs 14 residues. V was cut by 0 bases and J by 5 bases, with 10 bases left in between. The CDR3 reads CASSQDGLGTEAFF. CDR3 DNA: TGCGCCAGCAGCCAAGACGGGCTCGGAACTGAAGCTTTCTTT.

Of note for this clonotype: A much larger clone sits a single nucleotide away, making a read error possible. The CDR3 spells CSARGLLKETQNF. CDR3 sequence (DNA): TGCAGTGCTAGAGGGTTACTAAAAGAGACCCAGAACTTC. The gene calls are TRBV20-1 and TRBJ2-4; D ambiguous. This CDR3 contains 13 residues. Germline assignment: CDR1 DFQATT and CDR2 SNEGSKA (reference sequence).